This TCR beta chain came from a study of cytomegalovirus exposure and HLA in healthy donors. Study-level findings and limits: A few V segments could not be told apart, such as TRBV6-2 and TRBV6-3, and were left out. Reportedly, cytomegalovirus status was diagnosed with high sensitivity and specificity.

Per germline, CDR1 SGHTA and CDR2 FQGTGA. The CDR3 is 13 residues long. Trimming removed 5 bases from V and 7 bases from J; junction bases left unmatched: 6. Worth noting for this clone: Its antigen is not identified.

PCR was performed using 60 Vbeta and 13 Jbeta primers. The table came from immunoSEQ multiplex PCR; TCRdb's copy has only in-frame clones and leaves some out. The top ten clones hold nearly 6.5% of a sample with fewer than 200,000 clones, around 79% of them seen once. Whereas donors were nominally healthy upon sampling, unrecorded immune exposures were probable. The sample taken for sequencing was PBMCs. The rearrangement joins TRBV7-3 to TRBJ2-7, with TRBD1 identical over 9 bases. The sequence was obtained from a man aged 35 to 55 in good health and CMV-seropositive. CDR3 sequence: CASSAGTGREQYF. Written as DNA, the CDR3 is TGTGCCAGCAGCGCCGGGACAGGGCGGGAGCAGTACTTC. Combining the CDR3 with reference TRBV7-3 and TRBJ2-7 gives the whole variable domain GAGVSQTPSNKVTEKGKYVELRCDPISGHTALYWYRQSLGQGPEFLIYFQGTGAADDSGLPNDRFFAVRPEGSVSTLKIQRTERGDSAVYLCASSAGTGREQYFGPGTRLTVT.